Listed below are T cell receptor beta chains from one sample, sequenced in a study of T cells in Graves' hyperthyroidism and ophthalmopathy. A single record per CDR3 protein comes from TCRdb applying MiXCR to the multiplex PCR reads. The data show about 360,000 distinct CDR3 sequences, about 19% seen once. The sample taken for sequencing was blood. All receptors derive from a woman between 18 and 29 years old with Graves' hyperthyroidism. CDR3s include the opening cysteine and the closing phenylalanine or tryptophan. Each record gives: clone size, V gene, J gene, D gene, CDR3 protein, CDR3 DNA. The D gene is left open where the match is weak. A row's size may be missing; if present it is once, few, many or a size class.

>many|TRBV7-3|TRBJ1-5|.
CASSLERNQPQHF
TGTGCCAGCAGCCTTGAACGGAATCAGCCCCAGCATTTT
>.|TRBV11-2|TRBJ1-3|TRBD1
CASSPTPGQGVNTIYF
TGTGCCAGCAGCCCGACCCCGGGACAGGGAGTAAACACCATATATTTT
>many|TRBV12-3/TRBV12-4|TRBJ1-1|.
CASSYTGMAFF
TGTGCCAGCAGTTACACAGGGATGGCTTTCTTT
>.|TRBV5-8|TRBJ2-7|.
CASSLAWDNHEQYF
TGTGCCAGCAGCTTGGCATGGGACAACCACGAGCAGTACTTC
>many|TRBV27|TRBJ1-5|.
CASSLRAAQPQHF
TGTGCCAGCAGTCTCAGGGCCGCCCAGCCCCAGCATTTT
>many|TRBV6-1|TRBJ1-5|TRBD1
CASSLRGQGAQPQHF
TGTGCCAGCTCCCTGAGGGGACAGGGGGCTCAGCCCCAGCATTTT
>many|TRBV4-1|TRBJ2-7|TRBD1
CASSQDTGQFNEQYF
TGCGCCAGCAGCCAAGATACGGGACAGTTTAACGAGCAGTACTTC
>few|TRBV20-1|TRBJ1-3|.
CSAHRGSGNTIYF
TGCAGTGCACACCGAGGATCTGGAAACACCATATATTTT
>many|TRBV30|TRBJ1-5|.
CAWSQGRDQPQHF
TGTGCCTGGAGCCAGGGTAGGGATCAGCCCCAGCATTTT
>many|TRBV29-1|TRBJ1-1|.
CSGEGEATEAFF
TGCAGCGGGGAGGGGGAGGCGACTGAAGCTTTCTTT
>.|TRBV15|TRBJ1-2|.
CATSRGFAGERGYTF
TGTGCCACCAGCAGGGGGTTTGCAGGGGAACGTGGCTACACCTTC
>few|TRBV4-2|TRBJ1-2|.
CASSQDWGRGYTF
TGTGCCAGCAGCCAAGATTGGGGACGCGGCTACACCTTC
>many|TRBV20-1|TRBJ2-5|TRBD2
CSASGGGVETQYF
TGCAGTGCTAGTGGGGGGGGAGTAGAGACCCAGTACTTC
>many|TRBV12-3/TRBV12-4|TRBJ1-2|TRBD1
CASSALDWDRDYGYTF
TGTGCCAGCAGTGCACTGGATTGGGACAGGGACTATGGCTACACCTTC
>many|TRBV12-3/TRBV12-4|TRBJ1-6|.
CASSLGGAMGNSPLHF
TGTGCCAGCAGTTTGGGCGGAGCCATGGGTAATTCACCCCTCCACTTT
>many|TRBV27|TRBJ1-5|.
CASSLLGDSNQPQHF
TGTGCCAGCAGTTTATTAGGGGATAGCAATCAGCCCCAGCATTTT
>.|TRBV5-1|TRBJ1-1|.
CASSLDFSRNTEAFF
TGCGCCAGCAGCTTGGACTTTTCCCGGAACACTGAAGCTTTCTTT
>many|TRBV27|TRBJ2-7|TRBD1
CASRALKDRGRGYEQYF
TGTGCCAGCAGGGCCCTTAAAGACAGGGGGCGCGGATACGAGCAGTACTTC
>.|TRBV10-3|TRBJ2-5|.
CAISEIGEETQYF
TGTGCCATCAGTGAAATAGGTGAAGAGACCCAGTACTTC
>many|TRBV13|TRBJ2-7|.
CASSDRDREYEQYF
TGTGCCAGCAGCGACCGGGACCGGGAATACGAGCAGTACTTC
>many|TRBV30|TRBJ2-5|.
CAWSVFGEGETQYF
TGTGCCTGGAGTGTATTCGGGGAAGGCGAGACCCAGTACTTC
>many|TRBV6-1|TRBJ1-1|.
CASSGRGTEAFF
TGTGCCAGCAGTGGCCGGGGGACTGAAGCTTTCTTT
>many|TRBV12-3/TRBV12-4|TRBJ1-1|.
CASSFSDADEAFF
TGTGCCAGCAGTTTCTCCGACGCGGATGAAGCTTTCTTT
>many|TRBV6-1|TRBJ1-1|.
CASRVVSPTEAFF
TGTGCCAGCAGGGTCGTTTCCCCCACTGAAGCTTTCTTT
>.|TRBV20-1|TRBJ2-7|TRBD2
CSAPSGGPTYEQYF
TGCAGTGCCCCCAGCGGGGGGCCGACCTACGAGCAGTACTTC
>.|TRBV30|TRBJ2-2|.
CAWSPGWGDSGELFF
TGTGCCTGGAGTCCCGGCTGGGGAGACTCCGGGGAGCTGTTTTTT
>many|TRBV11-1|TRBJ2-3|.
CASSSNGLSDTQYF
TGTGCCAGCAGCTCGAACGGACTGTCAGATACGCAGTATTTT
>many|TRBV15|TRBJ1-2|.
CATSRDPGSRGYTF
TGTGCCACCAGCAGAGATCCGGGATCTAGAGGCTACACCTTC
>.|TRBV4-2|TRBJ2-4|TRBD2
CASSLAGHRAIQYF
TGTGCCAGCAGCCTAGCGGGACATAGGGCCATTCAGTACTTC
>.|TRBV9|TRBJ2-5|TRBD2
CASSGGTSGGAEETQYF
TGTGCCAGCAGCGGAGGGACTAGCGGGGGGGCAGAGGAGACCCAGTACTTC
>few|TRBV19|TRBJ1-5|.
CASRDTGKGYYSNQPQHF
TGTGCCAGTAGAGATACAGGGAAGGGGTATTATAGCAATCAGCCCCAGCATTTT
>many|TRBV30|TRBJ1-2|.
CAWSVEGNYGYTF
TGTGCCTGGAGTGTGGAGGGTAACTATGGCTACACCTTC
>many|TRBV9|TRBJ1-1|TRBD1
CASSAGQPLGLLTEAFF
TGTGCCAGCAGCGCGGGACAGCCCCTCGGTCTCCTAACTGAAGCTTTCTTT
>many|TRBV6-5|TRBJ2-4|.
CASSYSMGVKNIQYF
TGTGCCAGCAGTTACTCGATGGGGGTCAAAAACATTCAGTACTTC
>many|TRBV2|TRBJ2-2|TRBD1
CASRRDSYTGELFF
TGTGCCAGCAGGAGGGACAGCTACACCGGGGAGCTGTTTTTT
>many|TRBV11-2|TRBJ1-6|TRBD1
CASSLEGQGHSPLHF
TGTGCCAGCAGCTTAGAGGGACAGGGACATTCACCCCTCCACTTT
>many|TRBV20-1|TRBJ2-7|TRBD2
CSARAGGTSGEFESYEQYF
TGCAGTGCTAGAGCTGGCGGAACTAGCGGGGAATTCGAATCCTACGAGCAGTACTTC
>.|TRBV11-1|TRBJ2-6|.
CASSPRGPSSGAYVLTF
TGTGCCAGCAGCCCGCGAGGACCTAGCTCTGGGGCCTACGTCCTGACTTTC
>few|TRBV19|TRBJ1-5|TRBD1
CASSYRGGQPQHF
TGTGCCAGTAGTTACAGGGGGGGTCAGCCCCAGCATTTT
>many|TRBV6-1|TRBJ2-7|.
CASFSNPAGGDYEQYF
TGTGCCAGCTTCTCTAATCCGGCAGGGGGGGACTACGAGCAGTACTTC
>many|TRBV6-4|TRBJ2-6|.
CASSDNSGANVLTF
TGTGCCAGCAGTGACAACTCTGGGGCCAACGTCCTGACTTTC
>many|TRBV29-1|TRBJ1-1|.
CSVDGGTRAEAFF
TGCAGCGTTGATGGTGGGACGAGGGCTGAAGCTTTCTTT
>once|TRBV12-3/TRBV12-4|TRBJ2-5|.
CASSTRDTEETQYF
TGTGCCAGCAGTACCCGGGACACCGAAGAGACCCAGTACTTC
>few|TRBV18|TRBJ1-2|.
CASSPSNGANYGYTF
TGTGCCAGCTCACCGTCGAACGGGGCTAACTATGGCTACACCTTC
>many|TRBV11-1|TRBJ1-1|.
CASSLNRIGRLHDTEAFF
TGTGCCAGCAGCTTAAATCGTATCGGTCGCCTTCACGACACTGAAGCTTTCTTT
>many|TRBV20-1|TRBJ1-1|.
CSARDPSEAFF
TGCAGTGCTAGAGATCCATCTGAAGCTTTCTTT
>many|TRBV28|TRBJ2-7|.
CAGGDGAYEQYF
TGTGCCGGCGGGGACGGAGCCTACGAGCAGTACTTC
>many|TRBV9|TRBJ2-2|.
CASSVGTGELFF
TGTGCCAGCAGCGTGGGCACCGGGGAGCTGTTTTTT